Listed below are T cell receptor beta chains from one sample, sequenced in a study of T cells in Graves' hyperthyroidism and ophthalmopathy. TCRdb reanalysed the multiplex PCR reads using MiXCR and keeps one entry per CDR3 protein. This sample carries 700,000 or so distinct CDR3 sequences, about 17% of them seen once, and the ten largest clones take approximately 8%. Sequencing used blood. The source of these receptors is a man aged 18 to 30 with Graves' hyperthyroidism. The CDR3 runs from the conserved cysteine through the conserved F or W. D genes are given only for firm matches. Clone size is not always given. Where it is, it says once, few, many or a class for expanded clones.

d_gene	v_gene	abundance	j_gene	CDR3nt	CDR3aa
.	TRBV5-1	many	TRBJ1-1	TGCGCCAGCAGCGGGGGCGCCGGGGACACTGAAGCTTTCTTT	CASSGGAGDTEAFF
.	TRBV20-1	once	TRBJ2-4	TGCAGTGCTAGAGATATTTTTGATCCCCTAAGGTACATTCAGTACTTC	CSARDIFDPLRYIQYF
.	TRBV28	many	TRBJ2-7	TGTGCCAGCAGTTTAGTGGAGTGGGGAGACAGTTCCTACGAGCAGTACTTC	CASSLVEWGDSSYEQYF
.	TRBV28	many	TRBJ2-3	TGTGCCAGCGGCGCAGATACGCAGTATTTT	CASGADTQYF
.	TRBV6-1	few	TRBJ2-1	TGTGCCAGCAGCCTGGAAAGCGGTTACAATGAGCAGTTCTTC	CASSLESGYNEQFF
.	TRBV29-1	few	TRBJ1-2	TGCAGCGTTCGCCCCCTCCTCTATGGCTACACCTTC	CSVRPLLYGYTF
.	TRBV15	few	TRBJ2-2	TGTGCCACCACCAGCTCTTTCGGGCCTCACACCGGGGAGCTGTTTTTT	CATTSSFGPHTGELFF
TRBD2	TRBV12-3/TRBV12-4	many	TRBJ2-1	TGTGCCAGCAGGCGGACTAGCGGGAGGGCCTCTTCCTCCTACAATGAGCAGTTCTTC	CASRRTSGRASSSYNEQFF
TRBD1	TRBV24-1	many	TRBJ2-5	TGTGCCACCAGTGACCCGGGACAGGGGATGGAGACCCAGTACTTC	CATSDPGQGMETQYF
.	TRBV9	.	TRBJ1-6	TGTGCCAGCAGCGTAGGGGCGTATAATTCACCCCTCCACTTT	CASSVGAYNSPLHF
TRBD1	TRBV20-1	few	TRBJ2-6	TGCAGTGCTAGAGGGGGACAGGGCCTGGCTGGGGCCAACGTCCTGACTTTC	CSARGGQGLAGANVLTF
.	TRBV19	many	TRBJ2-1	TGTGCCAGTGGGCAAGTACTGTACAATGAGCAGTTCTTC	CASGQVLYNEQFF
.	TRBV7-9	.	TRBJ2-7	TGTGCCAGCAGCCTCAGGGACGAGAGCTACGAGCAGTACTTC	CASSLRDESYEQYF
.	TRBV12-3/TRBV12-4	many	TRBJ2-7	TGTGCCAGCAGTTTAGCTCCTCTTGGCGCCTACGAGCAGTACTTC	CASSLAPLGAYEQYF
TRBD1	TRBV15	many	TRBJ1-2	TGTGCCACCAGCACCGAGGGGGACAGCCTTCTCTATGGCTACACCTTC	CATSTEGDSLLYGYTF
TRBD2	TRBV12-5	.	TRBJ2-2	TGTGCTAGTGGTTCAACCCGGACTAGCGGGAGGTCCGGGGAGCTGTTTTTT	CASGSTRTSGRSGELFF
TRBD2	TRBV9	many	TRBJ2-3	TGTGCCAGCAGTAATGGACTAGCGGGAGGATCAGATACGCAGTATTTT	CASSNGLAGGSDTQYF
.	TRBV19	.	TRBJ2-2	TGTGCCAGTATGAACAGGGCTGCCACCGGGGAGCTGTTTTTT	CASMNRAATGELFF
.	TRBV18	many	TRBJ1-2	TGTGCCAGCTCACGGGATTGGCCTGGCTACACCTTC	CASSRDWPGYTF
TRBD2	TRBV28	many	TRBJ2-7	TGTGCCAGCACGGAGGCTAGCGGGAGACGCGAGCAGTACTTC	CASTEASGRREQYF
.	TRBV9	.	TRBJ2-7	TGTGCCAGCAGCGTAGATGGCGGAGCCAGTTACGAGCAGTACTTC	CASSVDGGASYEQYF
TRBD1	TRBV28	many	TRBJ2-5	TGTGCCAGCAGTCGGGACAGGGCAAACCAAGAGACCCAGTACTTC	CASSRDRANQETQYF
TRBD1	TRBV10-3	many	TRBJ1-1	TGTGCCATCAGTGATTTCAGGGGGCGGACTGAAGCTTTCTTT	CAISDFRGRTEAFF
TRBD2	TRBV20-1	.	TRBJ2-5	TGCAGTGCTAGAGATCAACTAGCGGGAGTATGGGAGACCCAGTACTTC	CSARDQLAGVWETQYF
TRBD1	TRBV15	few	TRBJ2-1	TGTGCCACCAGCACCAGACAGGGGGCGAACAATGAGCAGTTCTTC	CATSTRQGANNEQFF
.	TRBV24-1	few	TRBJ2-3	TGTGCCACCAGTGATTCTGGGATGGGCACAGATACGCAGTATTTT	CATSDSGMGTDTQYF
TRBD1	TRBV28	many	TRBJ2-7	TGTGCCAGCAGCTTACCTGGGACAGGTTCCTACGAGCAGTACTTC	CASSLPGTGSYEQYF
.	TRBV6-2/TRBV6-3	many	TRBJ1-2	TGTGCCAGCGGAAGGCCTGCGACTATTAACTATGGCTACACCTTC	CASGRPATINYGYTF
.	TRBV24-1	.	TRBJ2-3	TGTGCCACCAGTGATTCGGGCAGCACAGATACGCAGTATTTT	CATSDSGSTDTQYF
.	TRBV4-3	.	TRBJ2-7	TGCGCCAGCAGCCAAGAGACAGGGAGGGAGCAGTACTTC	CASSQETGREQYF
TRBD2	TRBV11-2	.	TRBJ2-3	TGTACCAGCAGTCCAGCGGGAGGGTCCCCCACAGATACGCAGTATTTT	CTSSPAGGSPTDTQYF
.	TRBV2	many	TRBJ1-2	TGTGCCAGCAGCGAAACCCCGCGAGCTTCGGGTGACTATGGCTACACCTTC	CASSETPRASGDYGYTF
TRBD2	TRBV12-3/TRBV12-4	many	TRBJ2-7	TGTGCCAGCAGCCCCGCGTCCGGGACTAGCGCCCACGAGCAGTACTTC	CASSPASGTSAHEQYF
TRBD1	TRBV11-3	many	TRBJ2-5	TGTGCCAGCAGCCCACGGGACAGCCAAGAGACCCAGTACTTC	CASSPRDSQETQYF
TRBD1	TRBV18	many	TRBJ2-1	TGTGCCAGCTCACCTAGGGGTGACAGGGTCGATGAGCAGTTCTTC	CASSPRGDRVDEQFF
.	TRBV12-3/TRBV12-4	many	TRBJ1-2	TGTGCCAGCAGAGGAACAGGGTCAAACTATGGCTACACCTTC	CASRGTGSNYGYTF
TRBD1	TRBV20-1	many	TRBJ1-5	TGCAGTGCTAGCCCCACCACAGGGGGCAATCAGCCCCAGCATTTT	CSASPTTGGNQPQHF
TRBD1	TRBV20-1	.	TRBJ2-7	TGCAGTGCTATCTCCGGGACAGGGGAGTTCCCCTACGAGCAGTACTTC	CSAISGTGEFPYEQYF
.	TRBV18	many	TRBJ2-3	TGTGCCAGCTCACTGAAATTGTCAGATACGCAGTATTTT	CASSLKLSDTQYF
.	TRBV7-2	many	TRBJ2-1	TGTGCCAGCAGCTTGGGACCTGCGATCGGTGAGCAGTTCTTC	CASSLGPAIGEQFF
TRBD1	TRBV10-2	.	TRBJ2-1	TGCGCCAGCATAACAGGGGGCTCGGACAATGAGCAGTTCTTC	CASITGGSDNEQFF
TRBD1	TRBV5-1	.	TRBJ2-3	TGCGCCAGCAGCTTGGCCGTGACAGGGTTAGATACGCAGTATTTT	CASSLAVTGLDTQYF